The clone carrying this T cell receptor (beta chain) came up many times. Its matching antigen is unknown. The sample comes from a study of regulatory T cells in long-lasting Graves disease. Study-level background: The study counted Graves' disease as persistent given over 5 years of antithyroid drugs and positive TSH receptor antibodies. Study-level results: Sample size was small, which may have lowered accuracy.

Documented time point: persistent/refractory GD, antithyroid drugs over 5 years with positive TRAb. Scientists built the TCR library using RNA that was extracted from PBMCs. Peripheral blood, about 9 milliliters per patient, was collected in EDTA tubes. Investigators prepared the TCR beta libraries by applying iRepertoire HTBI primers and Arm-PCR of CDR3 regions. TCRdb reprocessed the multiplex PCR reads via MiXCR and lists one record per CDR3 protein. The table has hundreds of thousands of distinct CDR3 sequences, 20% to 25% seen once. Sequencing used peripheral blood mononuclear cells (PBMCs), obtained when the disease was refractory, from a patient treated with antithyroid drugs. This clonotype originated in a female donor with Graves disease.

CDR3 in DNA: TGTGCCAGCATGGCGGGGGGGAAGGGGCAGTACTTC. Translated, it gives CASMAGGKGQYF. J is TRBJ2-7 and V is TRBV6-1, with 9 bases that match TRBD2. The CDR3 is 12 amino acids. From germline, CDR1 is MNHNS and CDR2 SASEGT. V trimming: 7 bases; J trimming: 9 bases; junction bases outside the gene matches: 7.